These 10 T cell receptor beta chains originate from one sample sequenced in a study of human T cells and chemical hapten exposure. Time point of the sample: pre-sensitization, week 0. As for treatment: therapeutic diphenylcyclopropenone sensitization with weekly scalp DPC. MiXCR, run by TCRdb on the RACE reads, gives a single entry per CDR3 protein. The sample yields under 300,000 distinct CDR3 sequences, 7.5% to 9% seen once. Sequencing was performed on whole blood, taken in connection with sensitization to the hapten diphenylcyclopropenone (DPC). These receptors came from a young man with alopecia areata. Some clones in this sample may be carry-over from other donors' samples.

The table lists this clonotype with a few counts. The chain combines TRBV5-1 with TRBJ2-1; 10 positions agree with TRBD2. V was pared by 0 bases and J by 0 bases, with 3 bases of the junction left unmatched. Germline V gives CDR1 SGHRS, CDR2 YFSETQ. CDR3 length: 17 amino acids. Written as DNA, the CDR3 is TGCGCCAGCAGCTTGGGGCTAGCGGGGGCCTCCTACAATGAGCAGTTCTTC. Protein: CASSLGLAGASYNEQFF.

The table lists this clonotype with many counts. The rearrangement uses TRBV25-1 and TRBJ1-2, with 9 bases lining up with TRBD1. Germline V lookup: CDR1 MGHDK, CDR2 SYGVNS. The V gene end was trimmed by 1 base and the J gene end by 3 bases; junction bases not matched to a gene: 3. The CDR3 is 15 amino acids. DNA for the CDR3: TGTGCCAGCAGTGAATGGGACAGGGACGACTATGGCTACACCTTC. Translated: CASSEWDRDDYGYTF.

This clonotype was seen a handful of times. V gene TRBV5-1 combines with J gene TRBJ1-4; D possibly corresponds to TRBD1 (5 bases). Germline assignment: CDR1 SGHRS and CDR2 YFSETQ. The V and J ends lost 4 bases and 0 bases respectively, with 16 bases between them. The CDR3 spans 17 residues. The CDR3 reads CASSGGRQAATNEKLFF. The DNA for the CDR3 is TGCGCCAGCAGCGGGGGTCGGCAGGCTGCAACTAATGAAAAACTGTTTTTT.

This chain joins TRBV20-1 and TRBJ2-4; TRBD1 might be the D (5 bases). Per germline, CDR1 DFQATT and CDR2 SNEGSKA (reference sequence). V was cut by 1 base and J by 2 bases, with 12 bases left in between. CDR3 length: 15 amino acids. The CDR3 nucleotides are TGCAGTGCTAGAGCTGACAGAACCACCAAAAACATTCAGTACTTC. It encodes CSARADRTTKNIQYF.

This clonotype came up a few times. This chain connects TRBV10-3 to TRBJ2-7; 8 bases match TRBD1. From germline, CDR1 is ENHRY and CDR2 SYGVKD. The V and J ends lost 2 bases and 6 bases, in that order; junction bases with no gene match: 3. The CDR3 length is 13 residues. The CDR3 sequence is CAISEDRGSEQYF. CDR3 sequence (DNA): TGTGCCATCAGTGAGGACAGGGGTAGCGAGCAGTACTTC.

This clonotype was observed many times. The V gene is TRBV6-5, the J gene TRBJ1-3, with TRBD1 matching over 7 bases. Trimming at V came to 9 bases and at J to 3 bases, leaving 11 bases not matched to a gene. Germline CDR1 and CDR2: MNHEY and SVGAGI. The CDR3 covers 15 residues. CDR3 in DNA: TGTGCCAGTACAAGGGGGACAGATGTTGGAAACACCATATATTTT. This encodes CASTRGTDVGNTIYF.

This clonotype came up many times. The rearrangement joins TRBV10-2 to TRBJ2-3; D call uncertain. This CDR3 spans 11 amino acids. CDR1 is WSHSY and CDR2 is SAAADI in the germline V gene. Trimming took 2 bases from V and 7 from J, leaving 4 bases between them. The CDR3, as DNA: TGCGCCAGCAGTGAGAGGTATACGCAGTATTTT. Residues: CASSERYTQYF.

The chain joins TRBV11-2 to TRBJ2-7, with 9 bases matching TRBD1. Germline values: CDR1 SGHAT, CDR2 FQNNGV. The CDR3 sequence is 12 residues long. After removal of 8 bases from V and 5 bases from J, the junction contained 4 bases not matched to a gene. This chain's CDR3 is CASGNRGHEQYV. The CDR3 DNA reads TGTGCCAGCGGCAACAGGGGGCACGAGCAGTACGTC.

The chain is built from TRBV20-1 and TRBJ2-7; D gene unclear. Trimming removed 5 bases at V and 0 bases at J, with 11 bases between. This CDR3 contains 13 residues. CDR1 and CDR2 (germline): DFQATT, SNEGSKA (reference sequence). CDR3 residues: CSAFGPNSYEQYF. The CDR3 DNA is TGCAGTGCTTTTGGACCGAACTCCTACGAGCAGTACTTC.

The rearrangement joins TRBV14 to TRBJ1-1; TRBD1 matches at 7 bases. The V and J ends lost 0 bases and 5 bases, in that order; junction bases with no gene match: 6. Germline V gene lookup returns CDR1 SGHDN and CDR2 FVKESK. The CDR3 spans 15 residues. CDR3 DNA sequence: TGTGCCAGCAGCCAAGATCGTAACAGGGGAACTGAAGCTTTCTTT. This codes for CASSQDRNRGTEAFF.